Each of the 20 T cell receptor beta chains below was sequenced from the same sample in a study of blood T cell repertoires in COVID-19. The data were produced by immunoSEQ multiplex PCR, yet TCRdb's version contains in-frame clones alone and is incomplete. The table lists 250,000 to 300,000 clones, around 83% of them singletons. What was sequenced was PBMCs or T cells enriched from blood (not recorded which). These receptors came from a man between 35 and 55 years old who had been exposed to COVID-19.

This clone was seen only a few times. This rearrangement joins TRBV12-3 or TRBV12-4 to TRBJ1-2; D is possibly TRBD1 (5 bases). The CDR3 sequence is 12 residues long. The germline V and J ends were trimmed by 5 bases and 5 bases, with 9 bases remaining between them. CDR3 DNA: TGTGCCAGCAGTCGGGACTTGTATGGCTACACCTTC. Its translation is CASSRDLYGYTF.

A remark on this clone: This sample also contains other DNA sequences that code for the same CDR3. The CDR3 here is CASSLRGRDEKLFF. The CDR3 DNA reads as TGCGCCAGCAGCTTAAGGGGGCGCGATGAAAAACTGTTTTTT. V usage is TRBV5-1 and J usage is TRBJ1-4, with 7 bases lining up with TRBD1. There are 14 residues in the CDR3. Trimming removed 2 bases from V and 6 bases from J; junction bases left unmatched: 4. The germline gives CDR1 SGHRS, CDR2 YFSETQ.

This clone was recorded once. The V call is TRBV7-9, the J call TRBJ1-6, with TRBD1 as a possible D gene (5 bases). Germline V gene lookup returns CDR1 SEHNR and CDR2 FQNEAQ (reference sequence). The V gene lost 5 bases and the J gene lost 10 bases, with 15 bases spanning the gap. This CDR3 region has 14 residues. The chain's CDR3 is CASSPGGEGSPLHF. CDR3 sequence (DNA): TGTGCCAGCAGCCCCGGGGGGGAGGGGTCACCCCTCCACTTT.

The sample holds a few counts of this clone. This chain joins TRBV27 and TRBJ2-3; 7 bases match TRBD2. Per the germline V gene, CDR1 is MNHEY and CDR2 is SMNVEV (reference sequence). The J segment lost 0 bases and the V segment lost 5 bases, leaving 8 bases of the junction unmatched. This CDR3 spans 16 amino acids. The CDR3 coding sequence is TGTGCCAGCAGTCCCCTTTCTAGCGGTAGCACAGATACGCAGTATTTT. It yields the protein CASSPLSSGSTDTQYF.

The V and J genes are TRBV10-3 and TRBJ2-3; D is uncertain. There are 12 residues in the CDR3. V was trimmed by 7 bases and J by 5 bases, leaving 10 bases between them. The germline V gene has CDR1 ENHRY and CDR2 SYGVKD. The CDR3 coding sequence is TGTGCCATCACGCCTTCGGGAGATACGCAGTATTTT. Residues: CAITPSGDTQYF.

The chain employs TRBV25-1 and TRBJ1-5; D uncertain. The germline V gene encodes CDR1 MGHDK and CDR2 SYGVNS. Trimming cost V 3 bases and J 5 bases, with 11 bases left between them. The CDR3 has 14 residues. The CDR3 DNA follows: TGTGCCAGCAGTGAGGCACAGACCTATCAGCCCCAGCATTTT. It encodes CASSEAQTYQPQHF.

V gene TRBV2 combines with J gene TRBJ2-7; TRBD1 matches 8 bases. Trimming removed 6 bases from V and 1 base from J; junction bases left unmatched: 5. The CDR3 consists of 14 residues. From germline, CDR1 is SNHLY and CDR2 FYNNEI. This chain's CDR3 is CASRFRGHSYEQYF. The CDR3 DNA reads TGTGCCAGCAGGTTCAGGGGGCATTCCTACGAGCAGTACTTC.

J is TRBJ2-3 and V is TRBV7-9; TRBD2 aligns across 10 bases. With V trimmed by 8 bases and J by 14 bases, 10 bases remained unmatched. CDR3 length: 12 amino acids. Germline V lookup: CDR1 SEHNR, CDR2 FQNEAQ (reference sequence). The CDR3 sequence: CASSRAGGIPYF. As DNA, the CDR3 is TGTGCCAGCTCCCGAGCGGGAGGGATTCCGTATTTT.

Regarding this clone: The junction and the germline gene differ at one end; a read error may be behind it. V usage is TRBV5-1 and J usage is TRBJ2-1, with 11 bases identical to TRBD2. The CDR3 sequence is 20 residues long. The germline gives CDR1 SGHRS, CDR2 YFSETQ. CDR3 in amino acids: CASSLNGGSAGTSGHNGQFF. The CDR3 DNA reads as TGCGCCAGCAGCTTGAATGGTGGTTCAGCTGGGACTAGCGGACACAATGGGCAGTTCTTC.

The J gene is TRBJ2-3, the V gene TRBV7-3, with D tentatively TRBD2 (6 bases). Trimming pared 0 bases from V and 4 bases from J, leaving 11 bases between. The CDR3 is 15 amino acids. The germline gives CDR1 SGHTA, CDR2 FQGTGA. In DNA form, the CDR3 reads TGTGCCAGCAGCTTAACGGCGACTAGGTCAGATACGCAGTATTTT. This gives the protein CASSLTATRSDTQYF. The full variable domain, rest sourced from reference TRBV7-3 and TRBJ2-3, is GAGVSQTPSNKVTEKGKYVELRCDPISGHTALYWYRQSLGQGPEFLIYFQGTGAADDSGLPNDRFFAVRPEGSVSTLKIQRTERGDSAVYLCASSLTATRSDTQYFGPGTRLTVL.

The chain employs TRBV29-1 and TRBJ1-4, with TRBD1 matching 7 bases. The CDR3 is 14 amino acids. CDR1 and CDR2 (germline): SQVTM, ANQGSEA. J was trimmed by 5 bases and V by 4 bases; bases with no gene match: 7. CDR3 DNA: TGCAGCGTTGTATGGGCCAGGGGGAATGAAAAACTGTTTTTT. This translates into CSVVWARGNEKLFF.

The chain employs TRBV9 and TRBJ2-1; the match to TRBD2 covers 13 bases. Looked up from germline, CDR1 is SGDLS and CDR2 is YYNGEE. The CDR3 length is 17 residues. V lost 3 bases and J lost 6; bases outside the gene matches: 9. The CDR3 is CASSASSGTSGTNEQFF. The CDR3 coding sequence is TGTGCCAGCAGCGCAAGCTCCGGGACTAGCGGGACCAATGAGCAGTTCTTC.

The gene calls are TRBV11-2 and TRBJ2-2; 14 nucleotides match TRBD2. V shed 4 bases, J shed 5 bases, and the junction held 9 bases outside the gene matches. Germline-derived CDR1 and CDR2 are SGHAT and FQNNGV. This CDR3 has 18 amino acids. CDR3 nucleotide sequence: TGTGCCAGCAGCTCCCTCGGGACTAGCGGGAGTAAGACCGGGGAGCTGTTTTTT. Protein: CASSSLGTSGSKTGELFF.

The chain recombines TRBV4-1 with TRBJ1-2; D is perhaps TRBD1 (6 bases). The CDR3 runs 14 residues. Germline V gene lookup returns CDR1 MGHRA and CDR2 YSYEKL. The V end was cut by 3 bases, the J end by 5 bases, with 13 bases between. The CDR3 bases are TGCGCCAGCAGCCATGTGTCCAGGGGTTATGGCTACACCTTC. Protein sequence: CASSHVSRGYGYTF.

The chain joins TRBV5-4 to TRBJ2-7; 7 bases fit TRBD2. Germline lookup yields CDR1 SGHNT and CDR2 YYREEE (reference sequence). This CDR3 is 16 amino acids long. Losses at the gene ends were 3 bases for V and 2 bases for J; bases not matched to a gene: 11. The CDR3, as DNA: TGTGCCAGCAGCTCAGTACCGAGGCGGGAGACCTACGAGCAGTACTTC. As protein: CASSSVPRRETYEQYF.

On this clone itself: A junction end diverges from the germline sequence, so it may reflect a read error. The chain recombines TRBV3-1 (or the pseudogene TRBV3-2) with TRBJ1-3, with D unclear. In germline, CDR1 is LGHDT, CDR2 YNNKEL (reference sequence). The CDR3 is 14 amino acids. The CDR3 DNA sequence: TGTGCCAGCACCCAACGGGGCTCTGGAAACACCATATATTTT. Protein: CASTQRGSGNTIYF.

This clone has just one count. The J gene is TRBJ2-3, the V gene TRBV13; D is undetermined. The CDR3 is 13 amino acids. Germline-derived CDR1 and CDR2 are PRHDT and FYEKMQ (reference sequence). Trimming cost V 4 bases and J 4 bases, with 9 bases left between them. CDR3 DNA: TGTGCCAGCAGCTCTAGAACGCCAGATACGCAGTATTTT. This sequence encodes CASSSRTPDTQYF.

This clone has just one count. This chain joins TRBV27 and TRBJ2-4; D is perhaps TRBD1 (6 bases). This CDR3 has 15 residues. V was pared by 6 bases and J by 8 bases, with 20 bases between. Germline V gives CDR1 MNHEY, CDR2 SMNVEV (reference sequence). The CDR3, as DNA: TGTGCCAGCAGCCCCGCCAGGGGATCCGTAGACATTCAGTACTTC. Translated: CASSPARGSVDIQYF.

A word on this clone: Germline and junction disagree at one end, which may indicate a read error. J is TRBJ2-1 and V is TRBV7-9; unclear D gene. The germline CDR1 and CDR2 sequences are SEHNR and FQNEAQ (reference sequence). This CDR3 has 11 residues. CDR3 in DNA: TGTGCCAGCAGTTTCACTACCCCAGCGCTCTTC. Amino acid sequence: CASSFTTPALF. Variable domain in full (rest from reference TRBV7-9 and TRBJ2-1): DTGVSQNPRHKITKRGQNVTFRCDPISEHNRLYWYRQTLGQGPEFLTYFQNEAQLEKSRLLSDRFSAERPKGSFSTLEIQRTEQGDSAMYLCASSFTTPALFGPGTRLTVL.

V gene TRBV13 combines with J gene TRBJ2-5; tentatively, D is TRBD2 (7 bases). Between the trimmed V and J ends, which lost 4 bases and 4 bases, there was a span of 13 bases. Looked up from germline, CDR1 is PRHDT and CDR2 is FYEKMQ (reference sequence). The CDR3 runs to 14 residues. The CDR3 DNA follows: TGTGCCAGCAGCTCCGGGGGAGGGGGAGAGACCCAGTACTTC. Its protein product is CASSSGGGGETQYF.